The present entry profiles one T cell receptor (beta chain) with its context. Its antigen is not identified. This record comes from a study of shared clonotypes between healthy human individuals. The overall study: Donor ages ranged 18 to 49 years: a couple of women, a few men. Study results and limitations: Of the naive CD4 clonotypes, roughly 5.5% were shared across several donors.

Germline lookup yields CDR1 SGHAT and CDR2 FQNNGV. This CDR3 is built from 15 residues. V shed 4 bases and J shed 2 bases, with 11 bases lying between them. Produced via immunoSEQ multiplex PCR; TCRdb's table is partial and in-frame only. Here the sample spans some 2,500,000 clones, 93% being singletons. This TCR was recovered from a young man in good health. Some clones in this sample may be carry-over from other donors' samples. The chain has TRBV11-2 and TRBJ2-2; D call uncertain. Source material: naive CD4+ T cells from PBMCs. Described subset: CD45RA+ positively selected. As DNA, the CDR3 is TGTGCCAGCAGCTCCGTCTCACAAAACACCGGGGAGCTGTTTTTT. Its translation is CASSSVSQNTGELFF.